Listed here are 30 T cell receptor beta chains from one sample, sequenced in a study of cytomegalovirus exposure and HLA in healthy donors. Produced via immunoSEQ multiplex PCR; TCRdb's table is partial and in-frame only. The repertoire holds about 200,000 clones, with over 80% as singletons. Input material: PBMCs. The receptors derive from a woman under 30 in good health and CMV-seronegative.

The sample holds a few counts of this clone. The chain combines TRBV30 with TRBJ2-1, with 7 bases that match TRBD2. The CDR3 is 14 amino acids. J gave up 3 bases and V 2 bases, and 4 bases lay outside the gene matches. Per germline, CDR1 GTSNPN and CDR2 SVGIG (reference sequence). The CDR3 DNA follows: TGTGCCTGGAGTTTCGAGCGGGGCTACAATGAGCAGTTCTTC. This encodes CAWSFERGYNEQFF.

The chain carries TRBV18 and TRBJ1-5, with D possibly TRBD1 on 5 matching bases. This CDR3 is built from 15 residues. CDR1 KGHSH and CDR2 LQKENI come from the germline V gene. The V gene lost 5 bases and the J gene lost 1 base, with 12 bases spanning the gap. CDR3 region: CASSLVGDSNQPQHF. DNA for the CDR3: TGTGCCAGCTCATTGGTCGGGGACAGCAATCAGCCCCAGCATTTT.

The V gene is TRBV13, the J gene TRBJ2-5, with 9 bases lining up with TRBD1. From germline, CDR1 is PRHDT and CDR2 FYEKMQ (reference sequence). V shed 5 bases, J shed 5 bases, and the junction held 6 bases outside the gene matches. The CDR3 contains 14 residues. The CDR3 nucleotides are TGTGCCAGCAGCCCGGGGACAGGGAGGGAGACCCAGTACTTC. It encodes CASSPGTGRETQYF. The entire variable domain, with the rest obtained from reference TRBV13 and TRBJ2-5, is as follows: AAGVIQSPRHLIKEKRETATLKCYPIPRHDTVYWYQQGPGQDPQFLISFYEKMQSDKGSIPDRFSAQQFSDYHSELNMSSLELGDSALYFCASSPGTGRETQYFGPGTRLLVL.

V is TRBV5-1 and J is TRBJ1-3; D is unresolved. The CDR3 length is 17 residues. V was pared by 0 bases and J by 0 bases, with 13 bases between. Germline-derived CDR1 and CDR2 are SGHRS and YFSETQ. The CDR3 region has the DNA TGCGCCAGCAGCTTGGCGGGCAGCTTAGACTCTGGAAACACCATATATTTT. Translated, it gives CASSLAGSLDSGNTIYF.

This clone was observed a few times. CDR3 region: CASAPGRERELFF. The CDR3 nucleotides are TGTGCCTCTGCACCCGGTAGGGAGCGGGAGCTGTTTTTT. The V and J genes are TRBV19 and TRBJ2-2; D is perhaps TRBD2 (5 bases). Germline CDR1 reads LNHDA; CDR2 reads SQIVND (reference sequence). The CDR3 extends over 13 amino acids. V shed 11 bases and J shed 9 bases, with 19 bases lying between them.

This chain joins TRBV4-2 and TRBJ2-7, with 7 bases lining up with TRBD1. The germline CDR1 and CDR2 sequences are LGHNA and YNFKEQ. Trimming removed 4 bases from V and 6 bases from J; junction bases left unmatched: 21. The CDR3 has 18 amino acids. For the CDR3, the DNA is TGTGCCAGCAGCCTACAACCTCGACAGGGACCCCAGACCCCCGAGCAGTACTTC. Its protein product is CASSLQPRQGPQTPEQYF.

The rearrangement uses TRBV27 and TRBJ1-1, with a possible D match to TRBD1 (5 bases). CDR3 length equals 14 residues. V dropped 2 bases and J dropped 6 bases, with 13 bases sitting between them. Germline CDR1 is MNHEY and CDR2 is SMNVEV (reference sequence). The CDR3 reads CASSLVRGGAEAFF. The CDR3 DNA reads as TGTGCCAGCAGTTTAGTACGGGGCGGCGCTGAAGCTTTCTTT.

The J gene is TRBJ2-3, the V gene TRBV2; D is perhaps TRBD1 (6 bases). V lost 5 bases and J lost 4, with 10 bases in between. Germline loops: CDR1 SNHLY, CDR2 FYNNEI. This CDR3 is 13 amino acids long. The CDR3 DNA is TGTGCCAGCAGTCGAGGGGGAGCAGATACGCAGTATTTT. Translating gives CASSRGGADTQYF.

The V gene is TRBV6-6, the J gene TRBJ2-1; TRBD2 might be the D (5 bases). Per the germline V gene, CDR1 is MNHNY and CDR2 is SVGAGI (reference sequence). The V gene lost 6 bases and the J gene lost 0 bases, with 12 bases spanning the gap. This CDR3 region has 15 residues. The CDR3 DNA sequence: TGTGCCAGCAGGCGTAGCGCGAGCTCCTACAATGAGCAGTTCTTC. Its translation: CASRRSASSYNEQFF.

The chain uses TRBV15 and TRBJ1-1; possible D gene TRBD1, 6 bases. This CDR3 has 17 residues. V was pared by 3 bases and J by 0 bases, with 17 bases between. Germline loops: CDR1 LNHNV, CDR2 YYDKDF (reference sequence). The DNA of the CDR3 is TGTGCCACCAGCAGGGTACCCGGACAGATTCTGAACACTGAAGCTTTCTTT. It is translated as CATSRVPGQILNTEAFF.

The J gene is TRBJ1-1, the V gene TRBV28, with a possible D match to TRBD1 (5 bases). The germline V gene has CDR1 MDHEN and CDR2 SYDVKM. V dropped 4 bases and J dropped 3 bases, with 12 bases sitting between them. This CDR3 has 14 residues. CDR3 sequence reads: CASSWRGSDTEAFF. DNA for the CDR3: TGTGCCAGCAGTTGGAGGGGCTCTGACACTGAAGCTTTCTTT. The whole variable domain, remainder taken from reference TRBV28 and TRBJ1-1, is DVKVTQSSRYLVKRTGEKVFLECVQDMDHENMFWYRQDPGLGLRLIYFSYDVKMKEKGDIPEGYSVSREKKERFSLILESASTNQTSMYLCASSWRGSDTEAFFGQGTRLTVV.

This chain links TRBV28 with TRBJ1-2, with D perhaps matching TRBD1 (5 bases). V was shortened by 11 bases and J by 4 bases, with 23 bases between the two germline ends. The CDR3 has 15 amino acids. In germline, CDR1 is MDHEN, CDR2 SYDVKM. The CDR3 DNA is TGTGCCGCGGGACGTGTTATGGGGAGTTCCTATGGCTACACCTTC. It encodes CAAGRVMGSSYGYTF.

The chain joins TRBV13 to TRBJ2-2; 7 bases map to TRBD2. Germline values: CDR1 PRHDT, CDR2 FYEKMQ (reference sequence). This CDR3 is built from 16 residues. V lost 10 bases and J lost 2; bases outside the gene matches: 13. Here the CDR3 DNA reads TGTGCCACCACAGCGGGGCCAAACACTAACACCGGGGAGCTGTTTTTT. It translates to CATTAGPNTNTGELFF.

The chain joins TRBV6-1 to TRBJ2-1; the match to TRBD2 covers 12 bases. Germline V gene sequence: CDR1 MNHNS, CDR2 SASEGT. This CDR3 has 14 amino acids. Trimming took 6 bases from V and 4 from J; bases not matched to a gene: 1. The CDR3 DNA follows: TGTGCCAGCAGACTAGCGGGGGGTTACAATGAGCAGTTCTTC. Encoded protein: CASRLAGGYNEQFF.

The chain uses TRBV18 and TRBJ2-7; the match to TRBD1 covers 10 bases. Looked up from germline, CDR1 is KGHSH and CDR2 is LQKENI. This CDR3 spans 15 amino acids. Trimming at V came to 6 bases and at J to 4 bases, leaving 9 bases not matched to a gene. The CDR3 loop is CASSGGTGEKYEQYF. The CDR3, as DNA: TGTGCCAGCTCCGGGGGGACAGGGGAGAAATACGAGCAGTACTTC.

The V gene is TRBV2, the J gene TRBJ2-5; 7 bases align to TRBD1. Germline V gene data show CDR1 as SNHLY and CDR2 as FYNNEI. The CDR3 loop spans 14 amino acids. V was clipped by 8 bases and J by 4 bases; unmatched bases: 10. The CDR3 loop reads CASLSRGGTETQYF. The CDR3 DNA reads as TGTGCCAGCCTCTCGCGAGGGGGCACAGAGACCCAGTACTTC. Full variable domain (remainder filled in from reference TRBV2 and TRBJ2-5): EPEVTQTPSHQVTQMGQEVILRCVPISNHLYFYWYRQILGQKVEFLVSFYNNEISEKSEIFDDQFSVERPDGSNFTLKIRSTKLEDSAMYFCASLSRGGTETQYFGPGTRLLVL.

The chain joins TRBV2 to TRBJ1-6; TRBD1 matches 7 bases. The CDR3 runs to 18 residues. The V gene's germline CDR1 is SNHLY and CDR2 FYNNEI. The V gene end was trimmed by 5 bases and the J gene end by 2 bases; junction bases not matched to a gene: 12. The CDR3 DNA follows: TGTGCCAGCAGTAGGACAGGCTCATCCCCTACCTATAATTCACCCCTCCACTTT. This translates into CASSRTGSSPTYNSPLHF.

This clone was counted ten times or more. The rearrangement links TRBV28 to TRBJ1-5; possibly TRBD1 for D (6 bases). The germline gives CDR1 MDHEN, CDR2 SYDVKM. The CDR3 spans 13 residues. Between the trimmed V and J ends, which lost 5 bases and 4 bases, there was a span of 9 bases. CDR3 region: CASSNRDNQPQHF. Written as DNA, the CDR3 is TGTGCCAGCAGTAACAGGGATAATCAGCCCCAGCATTTT.

V gene TRBV19 combines with J gene TRBJ2-7; TRBD1 matches at 10 bases. The V gene end was trimmed by 5 bases and the J gene end by 9 bases; junction bases not matched to a gene: 13. Germline assignment: CDR1 LNHDA and CDR2 SQIVND (reference sequence). The CDR3 is 15 amino acids. The CDR3 sequence: CASSPGQGIAPRQYF. CDR3 bases: TGTGCCAGTAGTCCGGGACAGGGGATTGCTCCCAGGCAGTACTTC.

The chain uses TRBV6-5 and TRBJ2-7; TRBD2 aligns across 9 bases. Trimming removed 7 bases from V and 2 bases from J; junction bases left unmatched: 6. In germline, CDR1 is MNHEY, CDR2 SVGAGI. The length of the CDR3 is 14 residues. Here the CDR3 reads CASNRAGGTYEQYF. CDR3 nucleotides: TGTGCCAGCAACCGAGCGGGGGGCACCTACGAGCAGTACTTC.

The chain employs TRBV6-1 and TRBJ1-5; D unclear. V dropped 2 bases and J dropped 4 bases, with 6 bases sitting between them. The CDR3 has 13 amino acids. Germline values: CDR1 MNHNS, CDR2 SASEGT. The CDR3 nucleotides read TGTGCCAGCAGTGAAAGGGCAAATCAGCCCCAGCATTTT. This encodes CASSERANQPQHF.

This chain uses TRBV9 with TRBJ1-2; weak D call: TRBD1 (5 bases). The germline V and J ends were trimmed by 4 bases and 8 bases, with 18 bases remaining between them. The CDR3 runs 14 residues. The germline V gene has CDR1 SGDLS and CDR2 YYNGEE. The CDR3 DNA sequence: TGTGCCAGCAGCCCCGGCGGAGGGGTGGAAGGCTACACCTTC. This codes for CASSPGGGVEGYTF. The variable domain in full, with the rest retrieved from reference TRBV9 and TRBJ1-2, is DSGVTQTPKHLITATGQRVTLRCSPRSGDLSVYWYQQSLDQGLQFLIQYYNGEERAKGNILERFSAQQFPDLHSELNLSSLELGDSALYFCASSPGGGVEGYTFGSGTRLTVV.

The chain couples TRBV19 to TRBJ2-7; D may be TRBD2 (6 bases). CDR3 size: 14 residues. Trimming pared 2 bases from V and 3 bases from J, leaving 11 bases between. Germline values: CDR1 LNHDA, CDR2 SQIVND (reference sequence). The CDR3 DNA is TGTGCCAGTAGTATACCCGGGAGAAGCTACGAGCAGTACTTC. Amino acids: CASSIPGRSYEQYF.

V is TRBV10-1 and J is TRBJ2-5, with 11 bases that match TRBD2. Germline V CDR1 and CDR2: WNHNN, SYGVQD (reference sequence). The V segment lost 7 bases and the J segment 0 bases; nucleotides outside the gene matches: 4. The CDR3 loop spans 15 amino acids. For the CDR3, the DNA is TGCGCCAGCACTCCGGGACTAGCGGACCAAGAGACCCAGTACTTC. This gives the protein CASTPGLADQETQYF.

V gene TRBV19 combines with J gene TRBJ2-7; TRBD2 aligns across 8 bases. Germline CDR1 is LNHDA and CDR2 is SQIVND (reference sequence). The CDR3 length is 14 residues. Unmatched junction bases numbered 5, after V lost 5 bases and J lost 2 bases. Written as DNA, the CDR3 is TGTGCCAGTAGTGTCAGCGGGGGCCCCTACGAGCAGTACTTC. Translating it yields CASSVSGGPYEQYF.

This clone has just a few counts. The chain couples TRBV19 to TRBJ1-2; D gene unclear. CDR1 and CDR2 from the germline V gene are LNHDA and SQIVND (reference sequence). V was pared by 3 bases and J by 8 bases, with 10 bases between. CDR3 length equals 12 residues. The CDR3 loop reads CASSIGLDGYTF. In nucleotides, the CDR3 is TGTGCCAGTAGTATCGGTCTGGACGGCTACACCTTC.

The chain combines TRBV9 with TRBJ2-2, with 10 bases identical to TRBD2. The V gene's germline CDR1 is SGDLS and CDR2 YYNGEE. The V segment lost 7 bases and the J segment 6 bases; nucleotides outside the gene matches: 12. The CDR3 contains 16 residues. CDR3 loop: CASGGGGLALPGELFF. CDR3 bases: TGTGCCAGCGGAGGAGGGGGACTAGCGCTACCCGGGGAGCTGTTTTTT.

This clone was observed a few times. The chain recombines TRBV6-6 with TRBJ1-2; D remains unclear. The CDR3 has 14 residues. Germline CDR1 reads MNHNY; CDR2 reads SVGAGI (reference sequence). V was cut by 6 bases and J by 6 bases, with 17 bases left in between. This chain's CDR3 is CASSLGLELDGYTF. CDR3 coding DNA: TGTGCCAGCAGCCTAGGGTTAGAGTTAGATGGCTACACCTTC.

The genes are TRBV19 and TRBJ1-5, with D unclear. CDR1 and CDR2 (germline): LNHDA, SQIVND (reference sequence). CDR3 length: 15 residues. V was trimmed by 3 bases and J by 8 bases, leaving 17 bases between them. This CDR3 is CASSILFGGAEPQHF. CDR3 in DNA: TGTGCCAGTAGTATTTTGTTCGGAGGCGCGGAGCCCCAGCATTTT. The full variable domain, completed using reference TRBV19 and TRBJ1-5, is DGGITQSPKYLFRKEGQNVTLSCEQNLNHDAMYWYRQDPGQGLRLIYYSQIVNDFQKGDIAEGYSVSREKKESFPLTVTSAQKNPTAFYLCASSILFGGAEPQHFGDGTRLSIL.

CDR3 bases: TGCAGCGCCTCCGGGGTAGGCCGCGTTGGGAAACTGTTTTTT. It yields the protein CSASGVGRVGKLFF. The rearrangement joins TRBV29-1 to TRBJ1-4; D gene unclear. Germline V gene sequence: CDR1 SQVTM, CDR2 ANQGSEA. Trimming left V 7 bases short and J 11 bases short, with 23 bases between. The CDR3 contains 14 residues.